Listed here are 25 T cell receptor beta chains from one sample, sequenced in a study of OX40 agonist ivuxolimab in advanced cancers. TCRdb's table, derived via immunoSEQ multiplex PCR, lists solely in-frame clones and lacks some. The repertoire holds 30,000 to 45,000 clones, with 87% as singletons. The source material was CD4+ or CD8+ T cells sorted from blood, sampled in a trial of the OX40 agonist ivuxolimab. The receptors derive from an adult with an advanced solid tumor such as melanoma, head and neck, liver or kidney cancer.

This chain's CDR3 is CASSETSGGADTQYF. In DNA form, the CDR3 reads TGTGCCAGCAGTGAGACTAGCGGGGGGGCAGATACGCAGTATTTT. This rearrangement joins TRBV6-4 to TRBJ2-3; 14 bases match TRBD2. Per the germline V gene, CDR1 is MRHNA and CDR2 is SNTAGT. The CDR3 runs to 15 residues. V gave up 3 bases and J gave up 4 bases; unmatched junction bases: 0.

V and J are TRBV5-1 and TRBJ2-3, with D possibly TRBD2 on 5 matching bases. V was shortened by 4 bases and J by 0 bases, with 12 bases between the two germline ends. CDR3 size: 15 residues. Per the germline V gene, CDR1 is SGHRS and CDR2 is YFSETQ. CDR3 residues: CASSPSGPSTDTQYF. Here the CDR3 DNA reads TGCGCCAGCAGCCCGAGCGGCCCCAGCACAGATACGCAGTATTTT.

The chain is built from TRBV5-6 and TRBJ1-1, with unresolved D. Germline V gene sequence: CDR1 SGHDT, CDR2 YYEEEE. The CDR3 extends over 17 amino acids. The V and J ends lost 0 bases and 0 bases respectively, with 15 bases between them. This chain's CDR3 is CASSLESNGLMNTEAFF. In DNA form, the CDR3 reads TGTGCCAGCAGCTTGGAAAGTAACGGCTTAATGAACACTGAAGCTTTCTTT.

The rearrangement joins TRBV6-6 to TRBJ1-3; TRBD1 matches 10 bases. The CDR3 sequence is 16 residues long. Trimming at V came to 5 bases and at J to 3 bases, leaving 7 bases not matched to a gene. Germline CDR1 and CDR2: MNHNY and SVGAGI (reference sequence). The CDR3 loop is CASSKDRGQIGNTIYF. The CDR3 DNA follows: TGTGCCAGCAGTAAAGACAGGGGGCAGATTGGAAACACCATATATTTT.

The V call is TRBV5-8, the J call TRBJ2-7, with 7 bases that match TRBD1. The V and J ends lost 5 bases and 1 base, in that order; junction bases with no gene match: 6. The CDR3 spans 14 residues. Germline V CDR1 and CDR2: SGHTS, YDEGEE. CDR3 protein: CASRDRAGSYEQYF. The CDR3 DNA reads TGTGCCAGCAGAGACAGGGCAGGGTCCTACGAGCAGTACTTC.

The chain uses TRBV6-6 and TRBJ1-5; D might be TRBD1 (5 bases). The CDR3 contains 13 residues. The germline V gene encodes CDR1 MNHNY and CDR2 SVGAGI (reference sequence). The V and J ends lost 6 bases and 5 bases respectively, with 11 bases between them. The CDR3 nucleotides read TGTGCCAGCAGAGGGTTACAGGATCAGCCCCAGCATTTT. Translation: CASRGLQDQPQHF.

This clone was seen only once. V is TRBV6-6 and J is TRBJ2-7; either TRBD1 or TRBD2 may supply D (6 bases each). With 6 bases removed from V and 3 bases from J, the gap between germline ends came to 15 bases. The CDR3 sequence is 14 residues long. The germline gives CDR1 MNHNY, CDR2 SVGAGI (reference sequence). The CDR3, as DNA: TGTGCCAGCAGCTATCCCGGGGGCGGCTACGAGCAGTACTTC. Amino acid sequence: CASSYPGGGYEQYF.

The rearrangement uses TRBV4-2 and TRBJ2-7, with 11 bases fitting TRBD2. Germline V gives CDR1 LGHNA, CDR2 YNFKEQ. J gave up 2 bases and V 2 bases, and 2 bases lay outside the gene matches. The CDR3 has 15 amino acids. The CDR3 nucleotides read TGTGCCAGCAGCCAACAGACTAGCGGGACCTACGAGCAGTACTTC. This translates into CASSQQTSGTYEQYF.

The CDR3 coding sequence is TGTGCCAGCAGTCCGGACTCTAATGAAAAACTGTTTTTT. This encodes CASSPDSNEKLFF. The chain has TRBV2 and TRBJ1-4; D gene uncertain. The CDR3 extends over 13 amino acids. The germline gives CDR1 SNHLY, CDR2 FYNNEI. With 5 bases removed from V and 3 bases from J, the gap between germline ends came to 7 bases.

The V and J genes are TRBV19 and TRBJ1-5; TRBD1 is a possible D gene (5 bases). From germline, CDR1 is LNHDA and CDR2 SQIVND (reference sequence). The CDR3 has 14 amino acids. V was trimmed by 6 bases and J by 1 base, leaving 10 bases between them. The DNA for the CDR3 is TGTGCCAGTAGCCAGCGGGACAGCAATCAGCCCCAGCATTTT. Its translation is CASSQRDSNQPQHF.

The J gene is TRBJ2-3, the V gene TRBV10-3; D is tentatively TRBD1 or TRBD2 (6 bases each). The CDR3 length is 14 residues. CDR1 and CDR2 (germline): ENHRY, SYGVKD. V was trimmed by 4 bases and J by 4 bases, leaving 12 bases between them. The CDR3 DNA sequence: TGTGCCATCAGTGTGGGGGGCCAGGCAGATACGCAGTATTTT. Its protein product is CAISVGGQADTQYF.

V usage is TRBV18 and J usage is TRBJ2-5; D call uncertain. Germline-derived CDR1 and CDR2 are KGHSH and LQKENI. V lost 6 bases and J lost 2, with 7 bases in between. This CDR3 is 12 amino acids long. The CDR3 region is CASSRDQETQYF. The DNA for the CDR3 is TGTGCCAGCTCGCGCGATCAAGAGACCCAGTACTTC.

The V call is TRBV11-2, the J call TRBJ2-1; TRBD2 agrees at 7 bases. Germline V gives CDR1 SGHAT, CDR2 FQNNGV. This CDR3 spans 14 amino acids. Losses at the gene ends were 2 bases for V and 7 bases for J; bases not matched to a gene: 5. This CDR3 is CASSLTGGSNEQFF. CDR3 bases: TGTGCCAGCAGCTTAACCGGGGGGTCAAATGAGCAGTTCTTC.

The chain is built from TRBV27 and TRBJ2-1; D unresolved. V lost 4 bases and J lost 9, with 7 bases in between. Germline CDR1 is MNHEY and CDR2 is SMNVEV (reference sequence). The CDR3 loop spans 11 amino acids. CDR3 DNA: TGTGCCAGCAGTTCGTATGCTGAGCAGTTCTTC. This sequence encodes CASSSYAEQFF.

This sequence joins TRBV10-3 and TRBJ1-1, with D possibly being TRBD1 (5 bases). Germline V gene data show CDR1 as ENHRY and CDR2 as SYGVKD. Between the trimmed V and J ends, which lost 10 bases and 1 base, there was a span of 13 bases. CDR3 length: 13 residues. CDR3 protein: CATFQGGNTEAFF. CDR3 coding DNA: TGTGCCACCTTTCAGGGTGGGAACACTGAAGCTTTCTTT.

V gene TRBV10-3 combines with J gene TRBJ1-1, with TRBD1 as a possible D gene (5 bases). The CDR3 has 15 residues. The V end lost 6 bases, the J end lost 4 bases, and 18 bases lay between the germline ends. Germline CDR1 ENHRY, CDR2 SYGVKD. This CDR3 reads CAISGQEARGTEAFF. As DNA, the CDR3 is TGTGCCATCAGCGGTCAGGAAGCAAGGGGCACTGAAGCTTTCTTT.

The chain joins TRBV30 to TRBJ2-1; 11 positions match TRBD2. Per the germline V gene, CDR1 is GTSNPN and CDR2 is SVGIG (reference sequence). This CDR3 contains 16 residues. V trimming: 3 bases; J trimming: 2 bases; junction bases outside the gene matches: 6. DNA for the CDR3: TGTGCCTGGAGCCAAAGGGGACTAGCGGCCTACAATGAGCAGTTCTTC. Protein sequence: CAWSQRGLAAYNEQFF.

The chain uses TRBV6-5 and TRBJ2-1; 8 bases are shared with TRBD2. Germline V gene sequence: CDR1 MNHEY, CDR2 SVGAGI. V lost 6 bases to trimming and J lost 9 bases; unmatched junction nucleotides: 10. This CDR3 comprises 14 residues. The CDR3 protein is CASSPIGGAGEQFF. CDR3 bases: TGTGCCAGCAGCCCAATCGGGGGGGCAGGTGAGCAGTTCTTC.

The V and J genes are TRBV10-3 and TRBJ2-5, with D possibly matching TRBD1 (6 bases). The germline gives CDR1 ENHRY, CDR2 SYGVKD. V lost 11 bases to trimming and J lost 1 base, with 14 bases between them. The CDR3 has 13 residues. CDR3 sequence reads: CAGLGAGQETQYF. The CDR3 DNA follows: TGTGCCGGATTGGGGGCTGGCCAAGAGACCCAGTACTTC.

The CDR3 sequence: CASSFGQGPRQPQHF. CDR3 sequence (DNA): TGTGCCAGCAGCTTTGGACAGGGACCCCGTCAGCCCCAGCATTTT. This sequence joins TRBV7-2 and TRBJ1-5; 8 bases fit TRBD1. CDR3 length: 15 amino acids. J lost 6 bases, V lost 3 bases, and 7 bases had no gene match. Germline loops: CDR1 SGHTA, CDR2 FQGNSA.

V is TRBV7-9 and J is TRBJ2-7; no firm D call. This CDR3 spans 14 amino acids. Germline V gene sequence: CDR1 SEHNR, CDR2 FQNEAQ (reference sequence). The V end lost 1 base, the J end lost 2 bases, and 9 bases lay between the germline ends. The CDR3: CASSLEVGPYEQYF. CDR3 nucleotide sequence: TGTGCCAGCAGCTTAGAGGTAGGCCCCTACGAGCAGTACTTC.

This clone occurred a few times. This sequence joins TRBV6-4 and TRBJ2-1; 12 positions match TRBD2. The V segment lost 2 bases and the J segment 7 bases; nucleotides outside the gene matches: 0. Germline V lookup: CDR1 MRHNA, CDR2 SNTAGT. This CDR3 region has 14 residues. The CDR3 is CASSDGTSGNEQFF. In DNA form, the CDR3 reads TGTGCCAGCAGTGACGGGACTAGCGGGAATGAGCAGTTCTTC.

The J gene is TRBJ1-4, the V gene TRBV6-6; 8 nucleotides agree with TRBD1. The J segment lost 7 bases and the V segment lost 5 bases, leaving 9 bases of the junction unmatched. The CDR3 extends over 15 amino acids. Germline-derived CDR1 and CDR2 are MNHNY and SVGAGI (reference sequence). The CDR3 DNA reads TGTGCCAGCAGTCTACGGACAGGGACGAGTGAAAAACTGTTTTTT. Residues: CASSLRTGTSEKLFF.

V is TRBV14 and J is TRBJ2-7; perhaps TRBD2 as D (5 bases). This CDR3 has 12 amino acids. Germline V lookup: CDR1 SGHDN, CDR2 FVKESK. Trimming cost V 2 bases and J 4 bases, with 6 bases left between them. CDR3: CASSQQRYEQYF. The CDR3 coding sequence is TGTGCCAGCAGCCAACAGCGGTACGAGCAGTACTTC.

This clone appeared a single time. This chain links TRBV5-4 with TRBJ1-5; D is uncertain. The germline gives CDR1 SGHNT, CDR2 YYREEE (reference sequence). The CDR3 is made up of 16 amino acids. Trimming pared 2 bases from V and 0 bases from J, leaving 12 bases between. The CDR3 region is CASSFRDNYSNQPQHF. In DNA form, the CDR3 reads TGTGCCAGCAGCTTTCGAGACAACTATAGCAATCAGCCCCAGCATTTT.